This T cell receptor (beta chain) came from a study of T cell changes during pregnancy in multiple sclerosis. Sequenced by immunoSEQ multiplex PCR; TCRdb stores in-frame clones only, minus some. The table has tens of thousands of clones, 92% seen once. Germline assignment: CDR1 MDHEN and CDR2 SYDVKM. The J segment lost 8 bases and the V segment lost 5 bases, leaving 10 bases of the junction unmatched. CDR3 length equals 15 residues. The sample consisted of peripheral blood, taken in the third trimester of pregnancy. The rearrangement uses TRBV28 and TRBJ1-4, with 8 positions matching TRBD1. The TCR was taken from a female donor in good health, enrolled as a control in a pregnancy study. Here the CDR3 reads CASSPVGQGREKLFF. Here the CDR3 DNA reads TGTGCCAGCAGTCCGGTAGGACAGGGACGGGAAAAACTGTTTTTT.